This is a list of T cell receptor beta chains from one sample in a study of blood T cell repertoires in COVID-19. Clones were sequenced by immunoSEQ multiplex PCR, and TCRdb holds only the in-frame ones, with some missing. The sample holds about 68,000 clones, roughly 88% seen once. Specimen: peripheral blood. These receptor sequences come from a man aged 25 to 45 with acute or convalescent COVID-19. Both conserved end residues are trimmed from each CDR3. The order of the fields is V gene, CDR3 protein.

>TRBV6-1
ASREREGLAGTGELF
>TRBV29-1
SVELQASEAF
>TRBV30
AWNLAGSSYEQY
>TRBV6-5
ASTPSVPSETQY
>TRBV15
ATSTLDQTQY
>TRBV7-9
ASSPLRPTGELF
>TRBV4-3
ASSQHSLAGGDNEQF
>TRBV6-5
ASRLGARNEKLF
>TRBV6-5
ASSYRGSSYEQY
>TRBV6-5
ASSYSGHSYEQY
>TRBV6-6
ASSYPAGTEAF
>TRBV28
ASSLWEEQY
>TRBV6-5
ASSQGPIEAF
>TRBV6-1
ASSEAPSSGNTIY
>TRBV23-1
ASSPPREPGQKNTEAF
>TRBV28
ASTRGGSGANVLT
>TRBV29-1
SGTKGLNTEAF
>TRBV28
ASTPGLATGELF
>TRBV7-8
ASSLVAGVNEQF
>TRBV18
ASTSWDRGIADTQY
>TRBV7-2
ASSLQAANTEAF
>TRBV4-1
ARRPLGQGGDQQETQY
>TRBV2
ASSSGVHNSPLH
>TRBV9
ASSPGVAGDDTGELF
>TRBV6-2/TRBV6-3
ASSYGGSVNIQY
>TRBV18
ASSPSRDRAGYGYT
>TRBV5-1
ASSPGQGWDTEAF
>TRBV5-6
ASSWPWTSGGVIEQF
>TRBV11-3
ASSTLAGDTGELF
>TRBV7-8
ASSSRNQPQH
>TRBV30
AWSVTGGYTIY
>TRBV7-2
ASSSPLGEGYGYT
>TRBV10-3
AAQARHGSGANVLT
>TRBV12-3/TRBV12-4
ASSFGFTDTQY
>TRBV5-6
ASSLALASGSVRYEQY
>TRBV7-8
ASSWTSQAGELF
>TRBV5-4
ASSPGQGAYEQY
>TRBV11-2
ASSFGGHRGRNTGELF
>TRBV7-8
ASSLDSINEQF
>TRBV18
ASSPSRDRDNSPLH
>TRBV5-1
ASSLGGHFEQY
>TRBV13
ASSGDRAPGTEAF
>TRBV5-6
ASSLLTTPRGEQY
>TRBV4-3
ASSQASELEGYT
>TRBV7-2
ASSHDPGTPQETQY
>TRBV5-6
ASRPTGSSYNSPLH
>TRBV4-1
ASSQEGGRGGLLRAYEQY
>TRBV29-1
SVEPGTGIADTQY
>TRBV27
ASSRDRSYEQY
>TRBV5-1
ASSSGTVVGTQY
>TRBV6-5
ASQFAGESNEQF
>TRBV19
ASSPPQGDTQY
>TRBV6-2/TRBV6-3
ASSYGGASYEQY
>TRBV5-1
ASSRTDTQY
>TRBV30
AWMEGRQETQY
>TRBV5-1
ASAPQGNYGYT
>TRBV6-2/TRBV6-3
ASSYLPQGGYT
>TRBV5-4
ASSPGTGTYNEQF
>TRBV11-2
ASSFGGRAGEQY
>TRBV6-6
ASSSFDRAAGEQY